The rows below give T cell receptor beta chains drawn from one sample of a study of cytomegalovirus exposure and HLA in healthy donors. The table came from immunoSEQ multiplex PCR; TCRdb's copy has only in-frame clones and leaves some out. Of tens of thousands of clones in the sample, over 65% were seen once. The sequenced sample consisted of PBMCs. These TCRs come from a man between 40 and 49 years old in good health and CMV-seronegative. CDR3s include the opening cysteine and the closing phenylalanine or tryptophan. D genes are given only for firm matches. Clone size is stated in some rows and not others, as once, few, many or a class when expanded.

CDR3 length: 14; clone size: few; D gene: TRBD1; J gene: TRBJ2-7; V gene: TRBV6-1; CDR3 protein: CASRTRGLFDEQYF; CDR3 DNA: TGTGCCAGCAGGACCAGGGGGCTCTTCGACGAGCAGTACTTC
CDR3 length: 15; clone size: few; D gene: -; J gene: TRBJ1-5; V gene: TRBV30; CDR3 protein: CAWSVPTGWVQPQHF; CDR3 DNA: TGTGCCTGGAGTGTACCCACAGGGTGGGTTCAGCCCCAGCATTTT
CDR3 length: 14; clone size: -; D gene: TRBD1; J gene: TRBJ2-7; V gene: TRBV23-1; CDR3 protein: CASSYRTGSYEQYF; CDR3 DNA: TGCGCCAGCAGCTACAGGACAGGCAGCTACGAGCAGTACTTC
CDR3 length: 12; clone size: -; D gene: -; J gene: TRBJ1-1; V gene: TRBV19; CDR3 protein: CASSIVRGEAFF; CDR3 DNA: TGTGCCAGTAGTATAGTCAGGGGTGAAGCTTTCTTT
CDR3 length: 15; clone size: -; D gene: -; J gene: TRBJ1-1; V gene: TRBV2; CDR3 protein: CASSRDSIMNTEAFF; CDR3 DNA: TGTGCCAGCAGTAGGGACTCTATCATGAACACTGAAGCTTTCTTT
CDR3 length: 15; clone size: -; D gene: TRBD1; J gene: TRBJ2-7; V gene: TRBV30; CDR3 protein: CAWSADRGRSYEQYF; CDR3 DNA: TGTGCCTGGAGTGCCGACAGGGGTAGGTCCTACGAGCAGTACTTC
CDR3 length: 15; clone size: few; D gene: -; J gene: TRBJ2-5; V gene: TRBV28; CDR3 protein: CASSYSGQTGETQYF; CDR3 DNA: TGTGCCAGCAGTTATTCAGGGCAGACTGGGGAGACCCAGTACTTC
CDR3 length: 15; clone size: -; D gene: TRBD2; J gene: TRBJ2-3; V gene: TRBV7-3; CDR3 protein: CASSGLAGVSDTQYF; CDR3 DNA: TGTGCCAGCAGCGGGCTAGCGGGAGTTTCAGATACGCAGTATTTT
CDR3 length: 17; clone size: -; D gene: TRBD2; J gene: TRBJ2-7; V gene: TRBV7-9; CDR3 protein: CASSLEGLSGRAYEQYF; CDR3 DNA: TGTGCCAGCAGCTTAGAAGGTCTTAGCGGGAGGGCCTACGAGCAGTACTTC
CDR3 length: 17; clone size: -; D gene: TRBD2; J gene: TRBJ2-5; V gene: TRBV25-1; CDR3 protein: CASAAIRREEREETQYF; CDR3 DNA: TGTGCCAGCGCTGCAATCCGACGGGAGGAAAGGGAAGAGACCCAGTACTTC
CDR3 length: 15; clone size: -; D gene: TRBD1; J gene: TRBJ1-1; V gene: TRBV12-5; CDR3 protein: CASGPGNGQGAEAFF; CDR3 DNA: TGTGCTAGTGGCCCGGGAAATGGTCAGGGGGCTGAAGCTTTCTTT
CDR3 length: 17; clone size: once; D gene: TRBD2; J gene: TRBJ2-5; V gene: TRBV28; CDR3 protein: CASSLGLAGANQETQYF; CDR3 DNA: TGTGCCAGCAGTTTAGGGCTAGCGGGAGCTAACCAAGAGACCCAGTACTTC
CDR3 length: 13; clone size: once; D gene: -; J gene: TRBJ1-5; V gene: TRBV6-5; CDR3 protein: CASSYGQYQPQHF; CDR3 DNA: TGTGCCAGCAGTTACGGCCAGTATCAGCCCCAGCATTTT
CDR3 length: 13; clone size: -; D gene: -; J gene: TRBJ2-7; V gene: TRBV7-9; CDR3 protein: CASSLLGIYEQYF; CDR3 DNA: TGTGCCAGCAGCTTGCTAGGAATCTACGAGCAGTACTTC
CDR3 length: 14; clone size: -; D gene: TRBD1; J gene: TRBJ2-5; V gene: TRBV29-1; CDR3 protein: CSVAGTGLQETQYF; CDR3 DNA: TGCAGCGTCGCAGGGACAGGTCTACAAGAGACCCAGTACTTC
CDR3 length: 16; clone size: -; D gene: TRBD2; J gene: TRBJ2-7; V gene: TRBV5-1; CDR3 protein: CASSPLGAGGTYEQYF; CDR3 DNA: TGCGCCAGCAGCCCCCTTGGAGCGGGGGGGACCTACGAGCAGTACTTC
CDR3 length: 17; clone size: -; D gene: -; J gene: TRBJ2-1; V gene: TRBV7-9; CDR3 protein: CASSHIPGLIVYNEQFF; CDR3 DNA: TGTGCCAGCAGCCACATCCCGGGACTCATTGTGTACAATGAGCAGTTCTTC
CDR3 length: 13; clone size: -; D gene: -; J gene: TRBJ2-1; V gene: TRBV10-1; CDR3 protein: CASSDGGAGEQFF; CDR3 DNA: TGCGCCAGCAGTGACGGGGGAGCGGGTGAGCAGTTCTTC